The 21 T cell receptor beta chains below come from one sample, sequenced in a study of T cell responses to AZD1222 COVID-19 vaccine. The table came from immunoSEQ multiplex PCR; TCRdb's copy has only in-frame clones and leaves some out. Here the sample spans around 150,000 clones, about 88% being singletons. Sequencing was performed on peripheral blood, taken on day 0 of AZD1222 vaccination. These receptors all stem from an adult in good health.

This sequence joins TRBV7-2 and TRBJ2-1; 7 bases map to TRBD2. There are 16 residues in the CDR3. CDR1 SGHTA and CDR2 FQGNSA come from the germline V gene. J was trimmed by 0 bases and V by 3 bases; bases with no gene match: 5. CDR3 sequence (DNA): TGTGCCAGCAGCTTGGCTAGCGGTAGCTCCTACAATGAGCAGTTCTTC. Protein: CASSLASGSSYNEQFF.

The CDR3 reads CASSLGPFTEAFF. The CDR3 bases are TGTGCCAGTAGTCTTGGACCATTCACTGAAGCTTTCTTT. The chain employs TRBV19 and TRBJ1-1; D remains ambiguous. CDR3 size: 13 residues. Looked up from germline, CDR1 is LNHDA and CDR2 is SQIVND (reference sequence). The V gene lost 5 bases and the J gene lost 4 bases, with 11 bases spanning the gap.

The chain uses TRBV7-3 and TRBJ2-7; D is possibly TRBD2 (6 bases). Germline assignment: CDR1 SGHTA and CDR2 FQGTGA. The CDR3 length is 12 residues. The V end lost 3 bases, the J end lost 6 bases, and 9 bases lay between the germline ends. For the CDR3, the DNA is TGTGCCAGCAGCTTGGGACTCGGCGAGCAGTACTTC. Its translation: CASSLGLGEQYF.

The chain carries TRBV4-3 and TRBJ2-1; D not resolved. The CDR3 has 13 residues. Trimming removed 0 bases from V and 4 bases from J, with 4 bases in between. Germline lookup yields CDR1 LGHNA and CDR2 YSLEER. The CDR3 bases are TGCGCCAGCAGCCAAGAGCTATACAATGAGCAGTTCTTC. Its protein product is CASSQELYNEQFF.

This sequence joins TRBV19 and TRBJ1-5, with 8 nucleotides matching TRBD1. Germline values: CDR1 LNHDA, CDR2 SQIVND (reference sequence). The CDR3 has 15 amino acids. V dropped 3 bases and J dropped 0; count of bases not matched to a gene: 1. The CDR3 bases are TGTGCCAGTAGTATGGGACAGGTTAGCAATCAGCCCCAGCATTTT. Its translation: CASSMGQVSNQPQHF.

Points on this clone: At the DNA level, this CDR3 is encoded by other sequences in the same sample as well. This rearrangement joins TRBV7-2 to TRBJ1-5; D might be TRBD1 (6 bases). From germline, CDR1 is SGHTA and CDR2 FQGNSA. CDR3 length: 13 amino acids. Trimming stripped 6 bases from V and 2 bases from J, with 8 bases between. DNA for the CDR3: TGTGCCAGCAGTTACAGGGGCAATCAGCCCCAGCATTTT. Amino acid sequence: CASSYRGNQPQHF.

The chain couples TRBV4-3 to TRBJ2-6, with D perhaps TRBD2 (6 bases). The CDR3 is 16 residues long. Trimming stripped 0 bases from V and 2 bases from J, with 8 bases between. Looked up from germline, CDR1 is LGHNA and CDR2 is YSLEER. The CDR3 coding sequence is TGCGCCAGCAGCCAAGATGGAGGGACTGGGGCCAACGTCCTGACTTTC. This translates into CASSQDGGTGANVLTF.

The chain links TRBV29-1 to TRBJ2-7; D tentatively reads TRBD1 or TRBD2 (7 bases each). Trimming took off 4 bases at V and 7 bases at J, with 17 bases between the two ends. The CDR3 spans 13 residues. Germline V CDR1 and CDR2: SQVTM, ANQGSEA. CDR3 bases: TGCAGCGTTGCCCCGACAGGGAGGGGGGAGCAGTACTTC. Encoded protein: CSVAPTGRGEQYF.

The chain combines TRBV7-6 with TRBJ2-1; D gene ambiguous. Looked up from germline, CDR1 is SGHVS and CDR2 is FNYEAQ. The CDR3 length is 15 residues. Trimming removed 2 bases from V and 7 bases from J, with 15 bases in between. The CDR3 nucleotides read TGTGCCAGCAGCTTAATCCTAGGGCCACTTAATGAGCAGTTCTTC. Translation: CASSLILGPLNEQFF.

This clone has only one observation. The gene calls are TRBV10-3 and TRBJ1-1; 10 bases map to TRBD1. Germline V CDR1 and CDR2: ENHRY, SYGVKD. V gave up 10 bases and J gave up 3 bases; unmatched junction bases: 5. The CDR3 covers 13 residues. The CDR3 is CATRTGGDTEAFF. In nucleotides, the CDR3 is TGTGCCACGAGGACAGGGGGGGACACTGAAGCTTTCTTT.

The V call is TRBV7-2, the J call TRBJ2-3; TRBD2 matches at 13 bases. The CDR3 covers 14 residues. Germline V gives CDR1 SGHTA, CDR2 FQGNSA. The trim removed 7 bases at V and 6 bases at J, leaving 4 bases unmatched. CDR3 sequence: CASITSGGADTQYF. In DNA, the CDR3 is TGTGCCAGCATCACTAGCGGGGGGGCGGATACGCAGTATTTT.

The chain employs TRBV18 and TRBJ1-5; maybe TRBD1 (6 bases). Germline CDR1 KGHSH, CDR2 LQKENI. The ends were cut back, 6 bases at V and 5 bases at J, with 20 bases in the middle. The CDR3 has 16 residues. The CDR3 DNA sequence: TGTGCCAGCTCGCGTGAGGGACACGGACTGGATCAGCCCCAGCATTTT. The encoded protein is CASSREGHGLDQPQHF. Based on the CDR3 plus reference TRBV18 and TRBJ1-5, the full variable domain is NAGVMQNPRHLVRRRGQEARLRCSPMKGHSHVYWYRQLPEEGLKFMVYLQKENIIDESGMPKERFSAEFPKEGPSILRIQQVVRGDSAAYFCASSREGHGLDQPQHFGDGTRLSIL.

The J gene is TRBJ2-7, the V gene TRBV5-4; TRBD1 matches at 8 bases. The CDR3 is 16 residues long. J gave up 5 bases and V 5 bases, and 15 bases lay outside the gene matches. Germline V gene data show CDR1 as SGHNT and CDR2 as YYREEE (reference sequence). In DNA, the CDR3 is TGTGCCAGCAGTCTTGAGGACCGGACAGGGCCCGACGAGCAGTACTTC. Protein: CASSLEDRTGPDEQYF.

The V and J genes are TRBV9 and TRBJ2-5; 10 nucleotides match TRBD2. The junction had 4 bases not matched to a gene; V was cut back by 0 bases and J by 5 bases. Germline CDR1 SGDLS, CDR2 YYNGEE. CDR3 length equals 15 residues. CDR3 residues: CASSVGASGGETQYF. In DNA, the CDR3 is TGTGCCAGCAGCGTAGGTGCTAGCGGGGGTGAGACCCAGTACTTC.

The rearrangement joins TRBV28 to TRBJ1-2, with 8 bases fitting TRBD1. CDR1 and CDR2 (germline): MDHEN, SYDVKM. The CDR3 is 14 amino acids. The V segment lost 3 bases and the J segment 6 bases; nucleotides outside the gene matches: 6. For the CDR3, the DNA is TGTGCCAGCAGTTTTGGACAGGGAAGGAATGGCTACACCTTC. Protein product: CASSFGQGRNGYTF.

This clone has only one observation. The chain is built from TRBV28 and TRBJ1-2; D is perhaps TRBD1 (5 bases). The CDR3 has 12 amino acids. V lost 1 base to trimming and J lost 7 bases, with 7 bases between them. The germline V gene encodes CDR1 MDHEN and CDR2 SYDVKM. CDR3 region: CASSLSDSGYTF. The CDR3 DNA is TGTGCCAGCAGTTTATCCGACAGTGGCTACACCTTC.

CDR3 coding DNA: TGTGCCAGCAGGGAGGGACTAGCGGGGGGGCGAGAGACCCAGTACTTC. Protein: CASREGLAGGRETQYF. V is TRBV28 and J is TRBJ2-5; 16 bases agree with TRBD2. CDR3 size: 16 residues. V trimming: 6 bases; J trimming: 4 bases; junction bases outside the gene matches: 5. Germline V CDR1 and CDR2: MDHEN, SYDVKM.

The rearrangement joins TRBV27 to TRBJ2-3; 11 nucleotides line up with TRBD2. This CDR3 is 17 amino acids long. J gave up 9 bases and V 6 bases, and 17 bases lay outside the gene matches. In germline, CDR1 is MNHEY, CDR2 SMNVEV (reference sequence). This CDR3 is CASSRFLLAGDMATQYF. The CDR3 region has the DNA TGTGCCAGCAGCCGGTTCCTACTAGCGGGAGATATGGCGACGCAGTATTTT.

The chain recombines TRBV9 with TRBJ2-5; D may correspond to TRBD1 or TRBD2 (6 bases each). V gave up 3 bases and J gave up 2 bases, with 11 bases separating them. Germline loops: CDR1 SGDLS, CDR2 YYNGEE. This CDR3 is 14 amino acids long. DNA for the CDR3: TGTGCCAGCAGCGGGGGGGCAGTGCAAGAGACCCAGTACTTC. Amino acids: CASSGGAVQETQYF.

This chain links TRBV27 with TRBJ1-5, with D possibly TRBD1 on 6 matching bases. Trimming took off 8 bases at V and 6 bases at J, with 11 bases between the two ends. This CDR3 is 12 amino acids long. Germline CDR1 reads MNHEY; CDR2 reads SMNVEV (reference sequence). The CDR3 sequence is CASGDIGQPQHF. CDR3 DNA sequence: TGTGCCAGCGGGGACATTGGTCAGCCCCAGCATTTT.

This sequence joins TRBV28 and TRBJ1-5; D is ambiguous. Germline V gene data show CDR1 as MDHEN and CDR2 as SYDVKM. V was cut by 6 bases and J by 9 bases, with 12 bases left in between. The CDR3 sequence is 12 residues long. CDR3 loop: CASSIERRPQHF. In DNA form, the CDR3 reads TGTGCCAGCAGCATCGAGCGCCGGCCCCAGCATTTT.